These 21 T cell receptor beta chains share one sample of origin, sequenced in a study of control samples from healthy donors and cancer patients. TCRdb keeps only in-frame clones here, not all; method: immunoSEQ multiplex PCR. In the table there are about 160,000 clones, approximately 94% of which are singletons. The specimen sequenced was PBMCs. The receptor source for this set is a man aged 55 to 70 with colorectal cancer.

The chain recombines TRBV6-2 or TRBV6-3 with TRBJ2-7; D possibly uses TRBD1 or TRBD2 (5 bases each). V lost 6 bases, J lost 3 bases, and 15 bases lay in between. This CDR3 spans 14 amino acids. Germline loops: CDR1 MNHEY, CDR2 SVGEGT. In DNA, the CDR3 is TGTGCCAGCAGCCCCTTAACGGGGCACTACGAGCAGTACTTC. Its translation is CASSPLTGHYEQYF.

The CDR3 nucleotides read TGTGCCAGCAGCCCCCGGACCAATAACTATGGCTACACCTTC. The encoded protein is CASSPRTNNYGYTF. This rearrangement joins TRBV5-5 to TRBJ1-2; D is uncertain. V lost 4 bases to trimming and J lost 1 base, with 11 bases between them. This CDR3 region has 14 residues. The germline V gene has CDR1 SGHKS and CDR2 YYEKEE (reference sequence). Filled out from reference TRBV5-5 and TRBJ1-2, the complete variable domain reads DAGVTQSPTHLIKTRGQQVTLRCSPISGHKSVSWYQQVLGQGPQFIFQYYEKEERGRGNFPDRFSARQFPNYSSELNVNALLLGDSALYLCASSPRTNNYGYTFGSGTRLTVV.

The chain joins TRBV24-1 to TRBJ2-3; 8 bases match TRBD1. Germline values: CDR1 KGHDR, CDR2 SFDVKD. The CDR3 covers 16 residues. With 4 bases clipped from V and 0 bases from J, the junction kept 5 bases outside the gene matches. The CDR3 DNA is TGTGCCACCAGTGACAATGACAGGGGAAGCACAGATACGCAGTATTTT. Encoded protein: CATSDNDRGSTDTQYF.

This clone was seen just once. The chain employs TRBV5-1 and TRBJ2-5, with a weak D call TRBD1 (6 bases). CDR1 is SGHRS, CDR2 YFSETQ, per germline. The CDR3 consists of 16 residues. V lost 0 bases, J lost 0 bases, and 12 bases lay in between. The CDR3 here is CASSLARGGYQETQYF. The CDR3 DNA reads TGCGCCAGCAGCTTGGCCAGGGGTGGGTACCAAGAGACCCAGTACTTC.

This clone turned up a few times. The chain combines TRBV7-2 with TRBJ1-2; no clear D. The CDR3 contains 13 residues. CDR1 and CDR2 from the germline V gene are SGHTA and FQGNSA. V was clipped by 2 bases and J by 8 bases, with 12 bases between them. The CDR3: CASSLLTNRGYTF. The CDR3 DNA reads TGTGCCAGCAGCTTATTAACAAATCGAGGCTACACCTTC.

The rearrangement links TRBV19 to TRBJ1-2, with TRBD1 matching over 7 bases. The CDR3 totals 15 residues. V dropped 6 bases and J dropped 4; count of bases not matched to a gene: 11. CDR1 is LNHDA, CDR2 SQIVND, per germline (reference sequence). This chain's CDR3 is CASSDRVILGYGYTF. The CDR3 DNA reads TGTGCCAGTAGCGACAGGGTAATCCTTGGCTATGGCTACACCTTC.

The rearrangement links TRBV5-5 to TRBJ1-1; D unclear. This CDR3 comprises 15 residues. Trimming removed 4 bases from V and 3 bases from J, with 16 bases in between. Germline V gene sequence: CDR1 SGHKS, CDR2 YYEKEE (reference sequence). This chain's CDR3 is CASSPLSGRHTEAFF. DNA for the CDR3: TGTGCCAGCAGCCCCTTATCTGGACGGCACACTGAAGCTTTCTTT.

The chain links TRBV18 to TRBJ1-1; perhaps TRBD1 as D (5 bases). The germline V gene encodes CDR1 KGHSH and CDR2 LQKENI. The V end lost 5 bases, the J end lost 12 bases, and 22 bases lay between the germline ends. This CDR3 has 14 amino acids. The CDR3 region is CASSNPPGHPMTFF. As DNA, the CDR3 is TGTGCCAGCTCAAACCCACCAGGACACCCCATGACTTTCTTT.

J is TRBJ2-2 and V is TRBV2, with D tentatively TRBD2 (5 bases). V lost 0 bases and J lost 2, with 10 bases in between. The CDR3 sequence is 16 residues long. CDR1 SNHLY and CDR2 FYNNEI come from the germline V gene. Here the CDR3 reads CASSEAGIANTGELFF. CDR3 nucleotide sequence: TGTGCCAGCAGTGAAGCCGGGATAGCTAACACCGGGGAGCTGTTTTTT.

The CDR3 region has the DNA TGTGCCAGCAGCTTAGGGGGCAGGAACACTGAAGCTTTCTTT. Translation gives CASSLGGRNTEAFF. The chain joins TRBV11-2 to TRBJ1-1, with D tentatively TRBD1 (5 bases). CDR1 and CDR2 (germline): SGHAT, FQNNGV. The CDR3 covers 14 residues. The germline V and J ends were trimmed by 1 base and 1 base, with 7 bases remaining between them.

The chain uses TRBV24-1 and TRBJ2-5; 12 nucleotides match TRBD2. The trim removed 9 bases at V and 4 bases at J, leaving 8 bases unmatched. The V gene's germline CDR1 is KGHDR and CDR2 SFDVKD. This CDR3 spans 15 amino acids. The CDR3 loop reads CATGASGGGLETQYF. In nucleotides, the CDR3 is TGTGCCACCGGCGCTAGCGGGGGGGGGTTAGAGACCCAGTACTTC.

The chain couples TRBV7-8 to TRBJ1-6; 7 nucleotides match TRBD1. Germline assignment: CDR1 SGHVS and CDR2 FQNEAQ. The ends lost 5 bases at V and 7 bases at J; junction bases unmatched: 8. The CDR3 has 15 amino acids. The CDR3 sequence: CASSAQGIGNSPLHF. The DNA of the CDR3 is TGTGCCAGCAGCGCACAGGGGATCGGGAATTCACCCCTCCACTTT.

The genes are TRBV30 and TRBJ1-2; a possible D gene is TRBD1 (6 bases). The CDR3 length is 13 residues. Between the trimmed V and J ends, which lost 4 bases and 5 bases, there was a span of 14 bases. The germline V gene encodes CDR1 GTSNPN and CDR2 SVGIG (reference sequence). The CDR3: CAWTRQEGYGYTF. CDR3 nucleotide sequence: TGTGCCTGGACCAGACAGGAAGGGTATGGCTACACCTTC.

V usage is TRBV21-1 and J usage is TRBJ1-2. TRBV21-1 is annotated as a pseudogene. The CDR3 length is 16 residues. This chain's CDR3 is CAITACRPTSNYGYTF. CDR3 DNA sequence: TGTGCCATCACGGCTTGCAGACCTACATCTAACTATGGCTACACCTTC.

The rearrangement uses TRBV4-1 and TRBJ2-3; TRBD2 matches at 8 bases. CDR1 and CDR2 (germline): MGHRA, YSYEKL. V was clipped by 0 bases and J by 0 bases; unmatched bases: 8. The CDR3 totals 18 residues. Here the CDR3 DNA reads TGCGCCAGCAGCCAAGATGGGGCGGGAGGCGCTAGCACAGATACGCAGTATTTT. Translated: CASSQDGAGGASTDTQYF.

The rearrangement links TRBV4-1 to TRBJ1-4, with D maybe TRBD1 (5 bases). The germline V gene has CDR1 MGHRA and CDR2 YSYEKL. This CDR3 region has 14 residues. Trimming removed 4 bases at V and 7 bases at J, with 13 bases between. CDR3: CASSPPRGFEKLFF. CDR3 coding DNA: TGCGCCAGCAGCCCCCCGAGGGGATTTGAAAAACTGTTTTTT.

The chain combines TRBV19 with TRBJ1-1; TRBD1 matches 9 bases. The CDR3 is 15 amino acids. Per germline, CDR1 LNHDA and CDR2 SQIVND (reference sequence). The V and J ends lost 9 bases and 6 bases, in that order; junction bases with no gene match: 14. CDR3 in amino acids: CASRTDRGSVAEAFF. The CDR3 bases are TGTGCCAGCCGTACGGACAGGGGATCGGTCGCTGAAGCTTTCTTT.

V gene TRBV29-1 combines with J gene TRBJ2-5; 7 nucleotides line up with TRBD1. CDR3 length equals 15 residues. The germline V gene encodes CDR1 SQVTM and CDR2 ANQGSEA. Germline trimming cut 3 bases from V and 5 bases from J; bases unmatched to any gene: 12. CDR3 in amino acids: CSVEPTGPPTETQYF. The CDR3 DNA reads as TGCAGCGTTGAGCCGACAGGGCCCCCTACGGAGACCCAGTACTTC.

J is TRBJ1-1 and V is TRBV30, with D hard to call. From germline, CDR1 is GTSNPN and CDR2 SVGIG (reference sequence). There are 13 residues in the CDR3. V shed 5 bases and J shed 7 bases, with 17 bases lying between them. The CDR3 reads CAWGPGTMSEAFF. CDR3 DNA: TGTGCCTGGGGACCGGGAACAATGAGTGAAGCTTTCTTT.

This rearrangement joins TRBV9 to TRBJ1-4, with TRBD1 identical over 7 bases. V lost 0 bases to trimming and J lost 2 bases; unmatched junction nucleotides: 1. CDR3 size: 15 residues. Germline CDR1 SGDLS, CDR2 YYNGEE. The CDR3 loop is CASSVEGATNEKLFF. CDR3 DNA: TGTGCCAGCAGCGTAGAGGGGGCGACTAATGAAAAACTGTTTTTT.

The gene calls are TRBV27 and TRBJ1-2; 9 bases agree with TRBD1. This CDR3 spans 13 amino acids. Germline V lookup: CDR1 MNHEY, CDR2 SMNVEV (reference sequence). The V and J ends lost 6 bases and 7 bases, in that order; junction bases with no gene match: 6. This CDR3 reads CASSPGQGLGYTF. DNA of the CDR3: TGTGCCAGCAGCCCGGGACAGGGCCTTGGCTACACCTTC.